A selection of T cell receptor beta chains follows, all from one sample in a study of blood T cell repertoires in COVID-19. Measured with immunoSEQ multiplex PCR; TCRdb has only the in-frame clones, and not every one. The sample yields roughly 87,000 clones, about nine tenths seen once. Sequencing input: peripheral blood. These TCRs come from a man between 60 and 70 years old with acute or convalescent COVID-19. The CDR3 runs from the conserved cysteine through the conserved F or W. A D gene is named only where the DNA matches it firmly. Size is stated for part of the rows, as once, few or many counts, or as a class when the clone is expanded.

V gene: TRBV15; D gene: -; clone size: -; J gene: TRBJ2-7; CDR3 protein: CATSREGGTRSSYEQYF; CDR3 DNA: TGTGCCACCAGCAGAGAGGGCGGGACCCGGAGCTCCTACGAGCAGTACTTC
V gene: TRBV5-1; D gene: TRBD2; clone size: few; J gene: TRBJ2-7; CDR3 protein: CASSPGLARYEQYF; CDR3 DNA: TGCGCCAGCAGCCCCGGACTAGCAAGGTACGAGCAGTACTTC
V gene: TRBV9; D gene: TRBD1; clone size: -; J gene: TRBJ2-5; CDR3 protein: CASSPRQGPAETQYF; CDR3 DNA: TGTGCCAGCAGCCCCCGACAGGGCCCAGCGGAGACCCAGTACTTC
V gene: TRBV13; D gene: TRBD1; clone size: -; J gene: TRBJ1-1; CDR3 protein: CASSLGTGVNTEAFF; CDR3 DNA: TGTGCCAGCAGCTTAGGAACAGGGGTAAACACTGAAGCTTTCTTT
V gene: TRBV27; D gene: TRBD2; clone size: -; J gene: TRBJ2-2; CDR3 protein: CASRLTSGAIGELFF; CDR3 DNA: TGTGCCAGCAGGCTCACTAGCGGGGCTATCGGGGAGCTGTTTTTT
V gene: TRBV5-1; D gene: -; clone size: -; J gene: TRBJ2-2; CDR3 protein: CASSLDTTNTGELFF; CDR3 DNA: TGCGCCAGCAGCTTGGACACAACGAACACCGGGGAGCTGTTTTTT
V gene: TRBV28; D gene: -; clone size: -; J gene: TRBJ1-6; CDR3 protein: CASSLDWNSPLHF; CDR3 DNA: TGTGCCAGCAGTTTAGACTGGAATTCACCCCTCCACTTT
V gene: TRBV18; D gene: -; clone size: -; J gene: TRBJ2-2; CDR3 protein: CASSPLPGLMNTGELFF; CDR3 DNA: TGTGCCAGCTCACCTCTTCCAGGGCTGATGAACACCGGGGAGCTGTTTTTT
V gene: TRBV5-1; D gene: -; clone size: -; J gene: TRBJ2-5; CDR3 protein: CASSLVANQETQYF; CDR3 DNA: TGCGCCAGCAGCTTGGTGGCCAACCAAGAGACCCAGTACTTC
V gene: TRBV5-1; D gene: -; clone size: -; J gene: TRBJ2-3; CDR3 protein: CASSWGTPSTDTQYF; CDR3 DNA: TGCGCCAGCAGCTGGGGGACTCCTAGCACAGATACGCAGTATTTT
V gene: TRBV5-1; D gene: TRBD1; clone size: -; J gene: TRBJ1-4; CDR3 protein: CASRPGQGGEKLFF; CDR3 DNA: TGCGCCAGCAGACCGGGACAGGGTGGGGAAAAACTGTTTTTT
V gene: TRBV27; D gene: TRBD1; clone size: -; J gene: TRBJ2-3; CDR3 protein: CASSTDRGLTDTQYF; CDR3 DNA: TGTGCCAGCAGTACTGACAGGGGGCTCACAGATACGCAGTATTTT
V gene: TRBV19; D gene: -; clone size: -; J gene: TRBJ2-7; CDR3 protein: CASSMSSWSYEQYF; CDR3 DNA: TGTGCCAGTAGTATGAGTAGCTGGTCGTACGAGCAGTACTTC
V gene: TRBV5-1; D gene: -; clone size: -; J gene: TRBJ2-7; CDR3 protein: CASSLEGQLYHEQYF; CDR3 DNA: TGCGCCAGCAGCTTGGAAGGACAGCTCTACCACGAGCAGTACTTC
V gene: TRBV9; D gene: -; clone size: -; J gene: TRBJ2-3; CDR3 protein: CASSVELQRGTDTQYF; CDR3 DNA: TGTGCCAGCAGCGTAGAATTGCAGAGGGGCACAGATACGCAGTATTTT
V gene: TRBV14; D gene: -; clone size: -; J gene: TRBJ1-6; CDR3 protein: CASSQVGGGGPLHF; CDR3 DNA: TGTGCCAGCAGCCAAGTAGGGGGGGGTGGACCCCTCCACTTT
V gene: TRBV5-6; D gene: TRBD2; clone size: -; J gene: TRBJ2-3; CDR3 protein: CASSSSYASGTSTDTQYF; CDR3 DNA: TGTGCCAGCAGCTCCAGTTACGCTAGCGGGACTAGCACAGATACGCAGTATTTT
V gene: TRBV4-1; D gene: -; clone size: -; J gene: TRBJ2-7; CDR3 protein: CASSQTPGTLPYEQYF; CDR3 DNA: TGCGCCAGCAGCCAAACCCCGGGAACTCTCCCCTACGAGCAGTACTTC
V gene: TRBV5-4; D gene: -; clone size: -; J gene: TRBJ2-5; CDR3 protein: CASRRVPQETQYF; CDR3 DNA: TGTGCCAGCAGGAGGGTCCCCCAAGAGACCCAGTACTTC
V gene: TRBV29-1; D gene: TRBD2; clone size: -; J gene: TRBJ2-5; CDR3 protein: CSVEPSGGETQYF; CDR3 DNA: TGCAGCGTTGAACCCTCCGGGGGGGAGACCCAGTACTTC
V gene: TRBV2; D gene: -; clone size: -; J gene: TRBJ2-7; CDR3 protein: CASTEAVAQGYEQYF; CDR3 DNA: TGTGCCAGCACCGAAGCAGTAGCCCAGGGGTACGAGCAGTACTTC
V gene: TRBV30; D gene: -; clone size: once; J gene: TRBJ1-2; CDR3 protein: CAWNSWRGGDGYTF; CDR3 DNA: TGTGCCTGGAACAGTTGGAGGGGTGGGGATGGCTACACCTTC
V gene: TRBV29-1; D gene: -; clone size: -; J gene: TRBJ2-3; CDR3 protein: CSVDGGTDTQYF; CDR3 DNA: TGCAGCGTTGACGGGGGCACAGATACGCAGTATTTT
V gene: TRBV30; D gene: -; clone size: -; J gene: TRBJ1-2; CDR3 protein: CAWSGALWDGYTF; CDR3 DNA: TGTGCCTGGAGTGGGGCTCTCTGGGATGGCTACACCTTC
V gene: TRBV24-1; D gene: -; clone size: -; J gene: TRBJ2-3; CDR3 protein: CATSDTDPRPDTQYF; CDR3 DNA: TGTGCCACCAGTGATACGGATCCGAGGCCAGATACGCAGTATTTT
V gene: TRBV4-1; D gene: -; clone size: -; J gene: TRBJ1-4; CDR3 protein: CASSQGQGNGEKLFF; CDR3 DNA: TGCGCCAGCAGCCAAGGTCAGGGGAACGGTGAAAAACTGTTTTTT
V gene: TRBV2; D gene: -; clone size: once; J gene: TRBJ1-1; CDR3 protein: CASSHGQPEAFF; CDR3 DNA: TGTGCCAGCAGCCACGGACAGCCTGAAGCTTTCTTT
V gene: TRBV3-1/TRBV3-2; D gene: TRBD1; clone size: -; J gene: TRBJ2-3; CDR3 protein: CASSQDLGTGYPDTQYF; CDR3 DNA: TGTGCCAGCAGCCAAGATTTGGGGACAGGGTATCCAGATACGCAGTATTTT
V gene: TRBV5-1; D gene: -; clone size: -; J gene: TRBJ2-2; CDR3 protein: CASSLALATYLPGELFF; CDR3 DNA: TGCGCCAGCAGCTTGGCCCTAGCGACCTACCTTCCCGGGGAGCTGTTTTTT
V gene: TRBV2; D gene: -; clone size: -; J gene: TRBJ1-3; CDR3 protein: CASSPVGNTIYF; CDR3 DNA: TGTGCCAGCAGTCCCGTTGGAAACACCATATATTTT
V gene: TRBV10-3; D gene: -; clone size: once; J gene: TRBJ2-7; CDR3 protein: CAISELGGGFYEQYF; CDR3 DNA: TGTGCCATCAGTGAGTTAGGAGGGGGCTTCTACGAGCAGTACTTC
V gene: TRBV5-1; D gene: -; clone size: -; J gene: TRBJ2-7; CDR3 protein: CASSLGTGVGEQYF; CDR3 DNA: TGCGCCAGCAGCTTAGGCACGGGTGTCGGCGAGCAGTACTTC
V gene: TRBV7-9; D gene: TRBD1; clone size: -; J gene: TRBJ1-2; CDR3 protein: CASSPPGQKGYTF; CDR3 DNA: TGTGCCAGCAGCCCCCCGGGACAGAAGGGCTACACCTTC
V gene: TRBV19; D gene: -; clone size: -; J gene: TRBJ2-5; CDR3 protein: CASSIGGLQRETQYF; CDR3 DNA: TGTGCCAGTAGTATAGGTGGGCTGCAGAGAGAGACCCAGTACTTC
V gene: TRBV19; D gene: TRBD1; clone size: few; J gene: TRBJ2-2; CDR3 protein: CASRPGGVGELFF; CDR3 DNA: TGTGCCAGTAGACCAGGGGGCGTCGGGGAGCTGTTTTTT
V gene: TRBV21-1; D gene: -; clone size: -; J gene: TRBJ2-1; CDR3 protein: CASSKAWRESSYNEQFF; CDR3 DNA: TGTGCCAGCAGCAAAGCTTGGAGGGAGAGCTCCTACAATGAGCAGTTCTTC
V gene: TRBV7-2; D gene: -; clone size: -; J gene: TRBJ1-2; CDR3 protein: CASSLSPGLYGYTF; CDR3 DNA: TGTGCCAGCAGCTTATCGCCAGGTCTTTATGGCTACACCTTC
V gene: TRBV24-1; D gene: TRBD2; clone size: -; J gene: TRBJ2-1; CDR3 protein: CATSDPAAGGRNEQFF; CDR3 DNA: TGTGCCACCAGTGACCCTGCGGCGGGAGGTCGGAATGAGCAGTTCTTC
V gene: TRBV27; D gene: TRBD1; clone size: -; J gene: TRBJ1-4; CDR3 protein: CASSSPGGTNEKLFF; CDR3 DNA: TGTGCCAGCAGTTCCCCAGGGGGGACTAATGAAAAACTGTTTTTT
V gene: TRBV7-6; D gene: -; clone size: -; J gene: TRBJ1-4; CDR3 protein: CASSPTPLAATTYELFF; CDR3 DNA: TGTGCCAGCAGCCCAACACCCCTAGCGGCGACGACGTACGAACTGTTTTTT
V gene: TRBV11-1; D gene: TRBD2; clone size: -; J gene: TRBJ2-1; CDR3 protein: CASSLLAGVYEQFF; CDR3 DNA: TGTGCCAGCAGCTTACTAGCGGGAGTTTATGAGCAGTTCTTC
V gene: TRBV9; D gene: TRBD2; clone size: -; J gene: TRBJ2-3; CDR3 protein: CASSKRAGPTDTQYF; CDR3 DNA: TGTGCCAGCAGCAAAAGAGCGGGGCCCACAGATACGCAGTATTTT
V gene: TRBV7-3; D gene: -; clone size: -; J gene: TRBJ1-2; CDR3 protein: CASSSAGNYGYTF; CDR3 DNA: TGTGCCAGCAGCTCGGCAGGCAACTATGGCTACACCTTC
V gene: TRBV4-2; D gene: -; clone size: -; J gene: TRBJ1-2; CDR3 protein: CASSFEQGLFYGYTF; CDR3 DNA: TGTGCCAGCAGCTTCGAGCAGGGACTTTTCTATGGCTACACCTTC
V gene: TRBV11-2; D gene: TRBD2; clone size: -; J gene: TRBJ2-5; CDR3 protein: CASSQTSTETQYF; CDR3 DNA: TGTGCCAGCAGCCAGACTAGCACAGAGACCCAGTACTTC
V gene: TRBV7-3; D gene: -; clone size: -; J gene: TRBJ2-5; CDR3 protein: CASSLSGGRETQYF; CDR3 DNA: TGTGCCAGCAGCTTAAGCGGGGGCCGGGAGACCCAGTACTTC
V gene: TRBV27; D gene: -; clone size: -; J gene: TRBJ2-7; CDR3 protein: CASSRTVFHEQYF; CDR3 DNA: TGTGCCAGCAGCCGGACAGTATTCCACGAGCAGTACTTC
V gene: TRBV7-3; D gene: TRBD2; clone size: -; J gene: TRBJ2-1; CDR3 protein: CASSRLAGEVTGNEQFF; CDR3 DNA: TGTGCCAGCAGCCGACTAGCGGGAGAAGTAACGGGAAATGAGCAGTTCTTC